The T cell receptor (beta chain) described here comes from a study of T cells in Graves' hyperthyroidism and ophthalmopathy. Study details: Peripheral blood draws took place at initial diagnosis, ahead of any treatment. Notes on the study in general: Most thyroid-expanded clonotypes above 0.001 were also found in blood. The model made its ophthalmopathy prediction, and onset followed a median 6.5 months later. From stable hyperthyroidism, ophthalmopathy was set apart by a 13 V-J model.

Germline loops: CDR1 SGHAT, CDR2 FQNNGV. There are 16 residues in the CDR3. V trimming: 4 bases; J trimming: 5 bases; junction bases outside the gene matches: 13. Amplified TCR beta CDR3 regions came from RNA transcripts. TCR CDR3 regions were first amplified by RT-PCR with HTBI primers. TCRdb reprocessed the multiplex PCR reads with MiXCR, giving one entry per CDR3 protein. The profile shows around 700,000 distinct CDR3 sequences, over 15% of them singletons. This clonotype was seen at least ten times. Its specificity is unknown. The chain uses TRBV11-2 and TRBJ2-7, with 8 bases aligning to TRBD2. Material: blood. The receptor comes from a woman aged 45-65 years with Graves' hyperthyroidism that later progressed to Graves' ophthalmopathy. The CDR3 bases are TGTGCCAGCAGCTCCAGGACTAGCCCGGCGGGTGACGAGCAGTACTTC. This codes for CASSSRTSPAGDEQYF.